This T cell receptor beta chain comes out of a study of regulatory T cells. Whole-study findings and limits: Skewed V and J usage and few unique V-J pairs marked patient repertoires, most in Tregs. Hydrophobic residues at CDR3 positions 6 and 7 were enriched in conventional CD4+ T cells of CD3G-deficient patients.

On this clone itself: The target antigen is unknown.

Autoimmunity was present in every CD3G-deficient patient, worse in two. At testing, patients were 2 to 39 years old, with reduced naive and increased memory T-cell proportions. Regulatory (CD25-high CD127-low) and conventional (CD25-low CD127-high) CD4+ T cells were sorted separately. Amplification used 52 TRBV primers and 13 TRBJ primers. Assay used: immunoSEQ multiplex PCR; TCRdb lists only in-frame clones, some missing. The sample consists of about 21,000 clones, approximately 90% of them appearing once. The TCR sequence derives from a child between 10 and 17 years old with CD3G deficiency. Sequences were obtained from conventional CD4+ T cells sorted from blood.

In DNA form, the CDR3 reads TGTGCCAGCAGCCAAGGACAGGGCCACGAGCAGTACTTC. It translates to CASSQGQGHEQYF. The chain employs TRBV5-5 and TRBJ2-7; 8 bases agree with TRBD1. Germline lookup yields CDR1 SGHKS and CDR2 YYEKEE (reference sequence). The CDR3 consists of 13 residues. With V trimmed by 4 bases and J by 5 bases, 5 bases remained unmatched.